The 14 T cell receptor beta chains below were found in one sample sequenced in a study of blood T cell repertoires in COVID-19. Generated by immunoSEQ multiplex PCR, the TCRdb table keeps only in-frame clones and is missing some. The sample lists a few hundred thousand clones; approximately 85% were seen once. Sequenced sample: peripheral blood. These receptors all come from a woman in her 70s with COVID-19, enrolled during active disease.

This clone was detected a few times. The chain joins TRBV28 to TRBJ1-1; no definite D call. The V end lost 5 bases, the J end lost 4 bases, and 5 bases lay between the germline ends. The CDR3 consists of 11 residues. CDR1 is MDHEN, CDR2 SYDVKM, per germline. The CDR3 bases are TGTGCCAGCAGTGCGCTCACTGAAGCTTTCTTT. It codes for CASSALTEAFF.

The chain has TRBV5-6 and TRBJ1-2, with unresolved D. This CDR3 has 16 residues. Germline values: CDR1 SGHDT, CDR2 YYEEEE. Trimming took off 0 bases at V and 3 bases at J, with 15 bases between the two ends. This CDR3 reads CASSLAFISGDYGYTF. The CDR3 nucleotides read TGTGCCAGCAGCTTGGCTTTTATCTCCGGGGACTATGGCTACACCTTC.

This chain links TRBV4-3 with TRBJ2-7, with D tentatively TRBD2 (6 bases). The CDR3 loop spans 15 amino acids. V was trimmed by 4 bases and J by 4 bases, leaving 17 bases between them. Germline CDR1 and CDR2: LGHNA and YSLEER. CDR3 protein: CASSPYRDSKYEQYF. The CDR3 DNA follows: TGCGCCAGCAGCCCATACCGGGACTCCAAGTACGAGCAGTACTTC.

The CDR3 here is CASSLSGGDTGELFF. The CDR3 DNA sequence: TGTGCCAGCAGCTTATCGGGGGGGGACACCGGGGAGCTGTTTTTT. V gene TRBV11-1 combines with J gene TRBJ2-2; 8 bases are shared with TRBD2. V shed 2 bases and J 3 bases; nucleotides not matched to a gene: 2. The CDR3 contains 15 residues. CDR1 and CDR2 (germline): SGHAT, FQDESV (reference sequence).

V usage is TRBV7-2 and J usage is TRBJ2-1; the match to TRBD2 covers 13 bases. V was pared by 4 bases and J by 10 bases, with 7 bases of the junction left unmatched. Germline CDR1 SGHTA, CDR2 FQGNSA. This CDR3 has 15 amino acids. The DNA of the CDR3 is TGTGCCAGCAGCTCCGGACTAGCGGGAGAACGCGAGCAGTTCTTC. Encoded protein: CASSSGLAGEREQFF. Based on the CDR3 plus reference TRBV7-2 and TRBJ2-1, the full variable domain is GAGVSQSPSNKVTEKGKDVELRCDPISGHTALYWYRQSLGQGLEFLIYFQGNSAPDKSGLPSDRFSAERTGGSVSTLTIQRTQQEDSAVYLCASSSGLAGEREQFFGPGTRLTVL.

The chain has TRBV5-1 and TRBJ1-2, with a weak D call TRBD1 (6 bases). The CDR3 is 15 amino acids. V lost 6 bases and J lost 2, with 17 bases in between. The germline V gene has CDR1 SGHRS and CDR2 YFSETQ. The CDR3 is CASIPATGSNYGYTF. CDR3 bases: TGCGCCAGCATCCCAGCGACAGGATCAAACTATGGCTACACCTTC.

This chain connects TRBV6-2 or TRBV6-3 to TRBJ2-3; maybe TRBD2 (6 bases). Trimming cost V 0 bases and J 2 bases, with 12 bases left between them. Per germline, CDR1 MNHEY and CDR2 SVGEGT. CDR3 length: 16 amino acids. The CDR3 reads CASSYSRGANTDTQYF. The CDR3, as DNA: TGTGCCAGCAGTTACTCGCGGGGAGCGAACACAGATACGCAGTATTTT.

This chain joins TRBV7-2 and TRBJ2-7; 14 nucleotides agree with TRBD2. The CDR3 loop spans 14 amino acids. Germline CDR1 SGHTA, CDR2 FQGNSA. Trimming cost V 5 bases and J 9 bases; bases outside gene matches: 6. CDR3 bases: TGTGCCAGCAGCCCCGGGACTAGCGGGAGTAGGCAGTACTTC. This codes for CASSPGTSGSRQYF.

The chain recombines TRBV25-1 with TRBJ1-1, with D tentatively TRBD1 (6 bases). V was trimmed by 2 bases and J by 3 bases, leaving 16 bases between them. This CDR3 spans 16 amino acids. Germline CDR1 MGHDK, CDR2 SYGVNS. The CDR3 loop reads CASSERGGGGYTEAFF. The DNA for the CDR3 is TGTGCCAGCAGTGAAAGGGGGGGCGGAGGGTACACTGAAGCTTTCTTT.

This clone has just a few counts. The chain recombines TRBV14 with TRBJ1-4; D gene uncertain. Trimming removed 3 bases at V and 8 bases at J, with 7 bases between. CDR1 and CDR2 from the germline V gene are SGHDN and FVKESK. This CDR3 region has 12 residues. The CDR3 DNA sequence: TGTGCCAGCAGCCATTTCAGGGAAAAACTGTTTTTT. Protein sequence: CASSHFREKLFF.

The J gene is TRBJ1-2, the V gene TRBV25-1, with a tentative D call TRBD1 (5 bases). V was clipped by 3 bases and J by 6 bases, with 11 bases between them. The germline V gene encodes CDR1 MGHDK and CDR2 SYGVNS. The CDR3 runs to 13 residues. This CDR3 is CASSEAGKDGYTF. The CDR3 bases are TGTGCCAGCAGTGAGGCAGGGAAGGATGGCTACACCTTC.

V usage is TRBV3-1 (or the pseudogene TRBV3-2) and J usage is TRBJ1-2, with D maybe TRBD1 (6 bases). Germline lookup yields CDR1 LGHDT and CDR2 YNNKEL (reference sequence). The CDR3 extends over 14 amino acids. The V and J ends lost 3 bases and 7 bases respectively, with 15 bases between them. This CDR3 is CASSHRQDTSGYTF. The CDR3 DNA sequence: TGTGCCAGCAGCCATCGACAGGATACTAGTGGCTACACCTTC.

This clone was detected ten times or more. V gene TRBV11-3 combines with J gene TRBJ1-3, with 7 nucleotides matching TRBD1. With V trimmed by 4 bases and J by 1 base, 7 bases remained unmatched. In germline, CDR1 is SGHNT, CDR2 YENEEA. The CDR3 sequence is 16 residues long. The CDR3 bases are TGTGCCAGCAGCTCCCGAACAGGGGAATCTGGAAACACCATATATTTT. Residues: CASSSRTGESGNTIYF.

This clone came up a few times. CDR3 coding DNA: TGTGCCAGCAGCCGCGCGGGGCCTTATCAGCCCCAGCATTTT. Protein product: CASSRAGPYQPQHF. The genes are TRBV6-2 or TRBV6-3 and TRBJ1-5, with a weak D call TRBD1 (5 bases). The V gene's germline CDR1 is MNHEY and CDR2 SVGEGT. Trimming removed 6 bases at V and 5 bases at J, with 14 bases between. The CDR3 runs to 14 residues.